This T cell receptor (beta chain) was captured in a study of cytomegalovirus exposure and HLA in healthy donors. Study-wide results and limits: As a later analysis revealed, the rate of TCR association differed by HLA locus, with DRB1 most and HLA-C fewest.

Remarks on this clone: The antigen remains undetermined.

The PCR had 60 Vbeta and 13 Jbeta primers. Profiled with immunoSEQ multiplex PCR; TCRdb holds only in-frame clones, not every one. The sample lists over 100,000 clones, approximately 80% occurring once. The specimen was PBMCs. The sequence came from a young woman in good health and CMV-seropositive.

CDR3 in amino acids: CASSLVTGGFYEQYF. CDR3 sequence (DNA): TGTGCCAGCAGCTTAGTTACAGGGGGATTTTACGAGCAGTACTTC. The chain uses TRBV11-2 and TRBJ2-5, with TRBD1 matching 8 bases. Judging by the DNA end, TRBJ2-7 fits better; the J call may be wrong. This CDR3 has 15 residues. Germline assignment: CDR1 SGHAT and CDR2 FQNNGV.